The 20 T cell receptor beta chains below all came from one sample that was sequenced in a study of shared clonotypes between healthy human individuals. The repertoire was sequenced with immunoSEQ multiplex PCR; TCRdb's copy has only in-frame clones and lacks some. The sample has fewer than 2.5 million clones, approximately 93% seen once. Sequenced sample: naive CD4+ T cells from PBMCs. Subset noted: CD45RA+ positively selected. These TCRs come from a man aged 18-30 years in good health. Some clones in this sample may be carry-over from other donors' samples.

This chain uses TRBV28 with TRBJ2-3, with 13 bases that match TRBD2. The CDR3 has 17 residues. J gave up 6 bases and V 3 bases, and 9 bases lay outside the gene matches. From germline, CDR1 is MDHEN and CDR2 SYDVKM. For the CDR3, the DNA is TGTGCCAGCAGTTTTCTTGGGACTAGCGGGGAGGGGGATACGCAGTATTTT. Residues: CASSFLGTSGEGDTQYF.

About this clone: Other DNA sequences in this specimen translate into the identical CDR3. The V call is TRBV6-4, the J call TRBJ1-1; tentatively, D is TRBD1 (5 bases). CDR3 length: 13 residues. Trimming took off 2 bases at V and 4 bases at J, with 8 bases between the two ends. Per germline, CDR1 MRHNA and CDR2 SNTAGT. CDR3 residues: CASSDRGGTEAFF. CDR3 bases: TGTGCCAGCAGTGACAGGGGAGGCACTGAAGCTTTCTTT.

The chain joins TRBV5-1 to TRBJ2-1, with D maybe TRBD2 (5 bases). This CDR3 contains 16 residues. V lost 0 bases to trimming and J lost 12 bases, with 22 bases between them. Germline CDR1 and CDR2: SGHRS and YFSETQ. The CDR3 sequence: CASSLVPSSHNEAQFF. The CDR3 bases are TGCGCCAGCAGCTTGGTCCCTAGCAGCCACAATGAAGCGCAGTTCTTC.

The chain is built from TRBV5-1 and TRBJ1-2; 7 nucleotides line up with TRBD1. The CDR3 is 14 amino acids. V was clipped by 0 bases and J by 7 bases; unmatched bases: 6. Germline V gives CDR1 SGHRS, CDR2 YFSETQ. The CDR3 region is CASSLGGDRAGYTF. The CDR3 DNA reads TGCGCCAGCAGCTTGGGGGGAGACAGGGCTGGCTACACCTTC.

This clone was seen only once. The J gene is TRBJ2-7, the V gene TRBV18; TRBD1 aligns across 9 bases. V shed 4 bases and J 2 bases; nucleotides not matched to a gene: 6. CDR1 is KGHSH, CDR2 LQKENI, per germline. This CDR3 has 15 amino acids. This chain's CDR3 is CASSQGQGVTYEQYF. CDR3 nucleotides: TGTGCCAGCTCACAGGGACAGGGCGTAACCTACGAGCAGTACTTC.

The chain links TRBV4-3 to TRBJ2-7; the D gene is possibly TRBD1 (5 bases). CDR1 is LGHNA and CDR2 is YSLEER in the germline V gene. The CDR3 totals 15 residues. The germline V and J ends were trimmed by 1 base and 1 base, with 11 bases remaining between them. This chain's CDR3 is CASSQVMDTSYEQYF. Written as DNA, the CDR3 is TGCGCCAGCAGCCAAGTAATGGACACATCCTACGAGCAGTACTTC.

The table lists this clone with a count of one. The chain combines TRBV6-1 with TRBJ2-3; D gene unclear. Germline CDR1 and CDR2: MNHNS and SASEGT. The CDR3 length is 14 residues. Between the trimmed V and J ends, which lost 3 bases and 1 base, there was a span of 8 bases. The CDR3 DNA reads TGTGCCAGCAGTGATCGGTGGGGCACAGATACGCAGTATTTT. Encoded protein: CASSDRWGTDTQYF.

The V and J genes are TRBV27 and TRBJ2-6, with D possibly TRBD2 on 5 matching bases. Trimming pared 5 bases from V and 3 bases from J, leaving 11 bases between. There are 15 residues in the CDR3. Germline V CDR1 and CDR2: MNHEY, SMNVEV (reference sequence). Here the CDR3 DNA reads TGTGCCAGCAGTACATTGGGGAGTGGGGCCAACGTCCTGACTTTC. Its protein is CASSTLGSGANVLTF.

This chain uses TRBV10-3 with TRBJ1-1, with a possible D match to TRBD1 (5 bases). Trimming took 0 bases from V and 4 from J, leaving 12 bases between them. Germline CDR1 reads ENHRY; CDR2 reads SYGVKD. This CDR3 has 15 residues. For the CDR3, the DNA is TGTGCCATCAGTGAGTCAGCGAGGGACCCCACTGAAGCTTTCTTT. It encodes CAISESARDPTEAFF.

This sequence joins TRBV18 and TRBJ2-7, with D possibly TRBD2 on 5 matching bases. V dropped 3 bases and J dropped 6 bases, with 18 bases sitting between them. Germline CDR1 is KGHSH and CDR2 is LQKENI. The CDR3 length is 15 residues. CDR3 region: CASSPVEGRLLEQYF. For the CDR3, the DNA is TGTGCCAGCTCACCCGTAGAGGGCCGTCTCCTCGAGCAGTACTTC.

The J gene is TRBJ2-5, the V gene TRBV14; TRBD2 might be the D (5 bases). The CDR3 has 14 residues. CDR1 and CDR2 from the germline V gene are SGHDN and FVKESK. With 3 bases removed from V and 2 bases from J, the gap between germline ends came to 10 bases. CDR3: CASSHRGLQETQYF. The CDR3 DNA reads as TGTGCCAGCAGCCACCGAGGACTTCAAGAGACCCAGTACTTC. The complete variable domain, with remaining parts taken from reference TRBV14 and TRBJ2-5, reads EAGVTQFPSHSVIEKGQTVTLRCDPISGHDNLYWYRRVMGKEIKFLLHFVKESKQDESGMPNNRFLAERTGGTYSTLKVQPAELEDSGVYFCASSHRGLQETQYFGPGTRLLVL.

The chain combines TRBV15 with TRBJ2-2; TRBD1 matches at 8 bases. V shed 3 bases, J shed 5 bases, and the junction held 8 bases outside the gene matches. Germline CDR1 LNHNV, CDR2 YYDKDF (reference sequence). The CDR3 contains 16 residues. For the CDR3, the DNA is TGTGCCACCAGCAGTTCGACAGGGGTAATGACCGGGGAGCTGTTTTTT. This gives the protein CATSSSTGVMTGELFF.

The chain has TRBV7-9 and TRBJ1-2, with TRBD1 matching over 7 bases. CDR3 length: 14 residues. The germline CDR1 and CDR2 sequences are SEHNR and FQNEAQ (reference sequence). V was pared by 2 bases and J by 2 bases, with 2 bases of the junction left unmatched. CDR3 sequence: CASSLQGDNYGYTF. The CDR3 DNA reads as TGTGCCAGCAGCTTACAGGGGGACAACTATGGCTACACCTTC.

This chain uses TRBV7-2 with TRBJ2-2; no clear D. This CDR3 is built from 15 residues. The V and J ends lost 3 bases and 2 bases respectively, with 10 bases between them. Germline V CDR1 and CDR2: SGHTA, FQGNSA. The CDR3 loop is CASSFRQTNTGELFF. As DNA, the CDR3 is TGTGCCAGCAGCTTCCGTCAGACTAACACCGGGGAGCTGTTTTTT.

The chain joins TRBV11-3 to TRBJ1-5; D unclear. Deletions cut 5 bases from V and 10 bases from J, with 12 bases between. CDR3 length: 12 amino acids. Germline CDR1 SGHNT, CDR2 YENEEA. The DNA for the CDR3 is TGTGCCAGCAGCGCCACTATGGATCCCCAGCATTTT. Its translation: CASSATMDPQHF.

CDR3 in DNA: TGTGCCAGCAGCTTGGTATCCGGGACGGATTACTACGAGCAGTACTTC. Encoded protein: CASSLVSGTDYYEQYF. The J gene is TRBJ2-7, the V gene TRBV5-5; D is perhaps TRBD1 or TRBD2 (5 bases each). Trimming removed 0 bases from V and 3 bases from J, with 16 bases in between. Germline loops: CDR1 SGHKS, CDR2 YYEKEE (reference sequence). The CDR3 runs 16 residues.

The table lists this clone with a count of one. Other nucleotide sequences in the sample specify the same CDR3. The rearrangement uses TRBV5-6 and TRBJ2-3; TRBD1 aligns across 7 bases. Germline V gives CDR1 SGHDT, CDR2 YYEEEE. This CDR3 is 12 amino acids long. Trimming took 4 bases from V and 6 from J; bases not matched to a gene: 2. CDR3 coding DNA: TGTGCCAGCAGCCTACAGGGGGATACGCAGTATTTT. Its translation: CASSLQGDTQYF.

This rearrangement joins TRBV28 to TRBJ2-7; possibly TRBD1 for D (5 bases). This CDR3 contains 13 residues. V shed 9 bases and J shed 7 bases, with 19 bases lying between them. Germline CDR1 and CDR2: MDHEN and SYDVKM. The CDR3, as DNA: TGTGCCAGTTGGGGCAGGGAATATGAAGAGCAGTACTTC. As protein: CASWGREYEEQYF.

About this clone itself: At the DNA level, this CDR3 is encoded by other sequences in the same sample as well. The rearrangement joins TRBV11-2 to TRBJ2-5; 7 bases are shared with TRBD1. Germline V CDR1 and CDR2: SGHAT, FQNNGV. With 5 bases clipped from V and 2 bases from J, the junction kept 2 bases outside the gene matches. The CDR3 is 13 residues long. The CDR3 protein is CASSRGQQETQYF. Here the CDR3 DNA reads TGTGCCAGCAGCAGGGGACAGCAAGAGACCCAGTACTTC.

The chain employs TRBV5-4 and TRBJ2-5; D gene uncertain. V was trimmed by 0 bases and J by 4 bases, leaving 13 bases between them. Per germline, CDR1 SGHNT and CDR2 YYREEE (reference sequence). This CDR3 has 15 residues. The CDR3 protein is CASSLVPYVAETQYF. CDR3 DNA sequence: TGTGCCAGCAGCTTGGTGCCTTATGTGGCAGAGACCCAGTACTTC.